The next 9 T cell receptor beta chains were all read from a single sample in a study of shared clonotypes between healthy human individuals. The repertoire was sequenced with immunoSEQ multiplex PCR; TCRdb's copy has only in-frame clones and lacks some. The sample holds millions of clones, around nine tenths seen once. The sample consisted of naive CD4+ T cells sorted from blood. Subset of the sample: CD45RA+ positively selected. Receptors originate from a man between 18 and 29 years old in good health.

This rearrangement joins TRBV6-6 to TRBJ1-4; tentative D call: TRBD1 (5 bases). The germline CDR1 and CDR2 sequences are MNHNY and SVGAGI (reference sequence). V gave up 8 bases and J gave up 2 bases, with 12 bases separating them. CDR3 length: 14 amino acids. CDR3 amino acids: CASSQTATNEKLFF. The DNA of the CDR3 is TGTGCCAGCTCCCAGACAGCTACTAATGAAAAACTGTTTTTT.

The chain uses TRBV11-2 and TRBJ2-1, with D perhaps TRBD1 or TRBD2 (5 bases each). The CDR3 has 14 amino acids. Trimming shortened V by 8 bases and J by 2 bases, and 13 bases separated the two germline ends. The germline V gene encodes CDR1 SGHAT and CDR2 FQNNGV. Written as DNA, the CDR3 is TGTGCCAGCGCCCGGGACCACCCCTACAATGAGCAGTTCTTC. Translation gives CASARDHPYNEQFF. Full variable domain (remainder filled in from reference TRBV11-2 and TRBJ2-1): EAGVAQSPRYKIIEKRQSVAFWCNPISGHATLYWYQQILGQGPKLLIQFQNNGVVDDSQLPKDRFSAERLKGVDSTLKIQPAKLEDSAVYLCASARDHPYNEQFFGPGTRLTVL.

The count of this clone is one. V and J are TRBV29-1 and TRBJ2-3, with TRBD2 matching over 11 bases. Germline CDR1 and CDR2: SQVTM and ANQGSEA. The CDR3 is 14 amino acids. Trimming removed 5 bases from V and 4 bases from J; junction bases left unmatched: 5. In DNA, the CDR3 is TGCAGCGTTACTAGCGGGAGTATGGCAGATACGCAGTATTTT. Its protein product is CSVTSGSMADTQYF.

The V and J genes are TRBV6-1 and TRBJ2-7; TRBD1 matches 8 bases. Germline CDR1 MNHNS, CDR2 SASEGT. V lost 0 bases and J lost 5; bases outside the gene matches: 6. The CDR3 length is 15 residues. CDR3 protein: CASSEALPGGNEQYF. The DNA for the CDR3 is TGTGCCAGCAGTGAAGCGCTGCCAGGGGGCAACGAGCAGTACTTC.

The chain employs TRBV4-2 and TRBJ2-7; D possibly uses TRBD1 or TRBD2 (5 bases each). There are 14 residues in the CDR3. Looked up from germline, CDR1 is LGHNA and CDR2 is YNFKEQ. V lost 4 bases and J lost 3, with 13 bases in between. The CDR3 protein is CASSPRGPHYEQYF. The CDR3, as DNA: TGTGCCAGCAGCCCACGGGGACCCCACTACGAGCAGTACTTC.

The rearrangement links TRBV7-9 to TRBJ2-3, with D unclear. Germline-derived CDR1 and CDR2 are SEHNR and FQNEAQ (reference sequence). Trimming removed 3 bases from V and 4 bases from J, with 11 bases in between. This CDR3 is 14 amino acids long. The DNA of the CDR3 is TGTGCCAGCAGCTTGATGACGAGTGCAGATACGCAGTATTTT. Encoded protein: CASSLMTSADTQYF.

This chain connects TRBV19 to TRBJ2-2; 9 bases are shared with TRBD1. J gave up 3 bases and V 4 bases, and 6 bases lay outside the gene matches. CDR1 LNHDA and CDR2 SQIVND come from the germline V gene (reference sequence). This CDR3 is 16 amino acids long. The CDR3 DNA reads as TGTGCCAGTAGTACTCAACAGGGGGCGCACACCGGGGAGCTGTTTTTT. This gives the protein CASSTQQGAHTGELFF.

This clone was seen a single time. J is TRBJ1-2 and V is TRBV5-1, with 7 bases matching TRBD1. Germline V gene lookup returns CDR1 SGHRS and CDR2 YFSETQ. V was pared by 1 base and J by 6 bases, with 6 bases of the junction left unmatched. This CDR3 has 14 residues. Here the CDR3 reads CASSLIGGADGYTF. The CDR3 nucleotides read TGCGCCAGCAGCTTGATAGGGGGCGCGGATGGCTACACCTTC.

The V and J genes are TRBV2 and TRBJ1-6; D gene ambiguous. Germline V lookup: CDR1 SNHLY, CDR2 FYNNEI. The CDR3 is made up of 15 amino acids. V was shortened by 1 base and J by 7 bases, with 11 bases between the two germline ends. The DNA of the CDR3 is TGTGCCAGCAGTGAAGATTGGAGCTCGAATTCACCCCTCCACTTT. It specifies CASSEDWSSNSPLHF.